This T cell receptor (beta chain) was sequenced for a study of CD8 T cells in ankylosing spondylitis. Quantitative barcoded 5'-RACE was used to prepare TCR beta libraries. TCRdb re-called the 5' RACE reads with MiXCR, one entry per CDR3 protein. This table holds around 140,000 distinct CDR3 sequences, approximately 17% found once. The CDR3 covers 14 residues. The V segment lost 6 bases and the J segment 1 base; nucleotides outside the gene matches: 4. Germline CDR1 reads MDHEN; CDR2 reads SYDVKM. Broader study findings: Significant enrichment of disease-linked clones was reported in matched ankylosing spondylitis synovial fluid. A TCR beta motif made of about eight highly homologous variants seemed typical of ankylosing spondylitis blood.

To note about this clonotype: Its antigen is as yet unknown.

The sequence was obtained from a male donor with ankylosing spondylitis. The J gene is TRBJ1-1, the V gene TRBV28; 8 nucleotides match TRBD1. The sequencing sample was made of blood, either unsorted or a sorted T cell fraction (not recorded which). CDR3 sequence: CASSHGQGNTEAFF. In DNA, the CDR3 is TGTGCCAGCAGCCATGGACAGGGGAACACTGAAGCTTTCTTT.